This T cell receptor (beta chain) emerged from a study of identical twins. TCRdb independently ran MiXCR on the 5' RACE reads; one entry per CDR3 protein. The sample holds 1.5 million to 2 million distinct CDR3 sequences, around 29% seen once. Every donor was a healthy Caucasian. Broader study findings: With monozygotic twins, out-of-frame TCR alpha sharing exceeded what models estimated. Those out-of-frame alpha sequences shared by twins showed an excess of low generation probability. Fewer insertions were carried by abundant cord blood beta clonotypes, but none was seen in memory repertoires.

The CDR3 covers 18 residues. Per the germline V gene, CDR1 is LGHDT and CDR2 is YNNKEL (reference sequence). V was cut by 0 bases and J by 3 bases, with 19 bases left in between. Comments on this clonotype: Its specificity is unknown.

The chain is built from TRBV3-1 and TRBJ2-3; the D is unclear. This TCR was sampled from a newborn girl in good health. Sequencing used cord blood. The CDR3, as DNA: TGTGCCAGCAGCCAAGATGGCCCAGAAGGGTTTGGAACAGATACGCAGTATTTT. Its translation: CASSQDGPEGFGTDTQYF.